The 13 T cell receptor beta chains below were found in one sample sequenced in a study of cytomegalovirus exposure and HLA in healthy donors. 13 Jbeta primers and 60 Vbeta primers were used for the PCR. Repertoires were generated with immunoSEQ multiplex PCR, while TCRdb's copy carries only in-frame clones and drops some. The data show about 110,000 clones, 71% seen once. Material: PBMCs. Receptor source: a female donor in good health and CMV-seronegative.

This clone has just a few counts. The chain links TRBV27 to TRBJ2-7; weak D call: TRBD1 (6 bases). Germline V lookup: CDR1 MNHEY, CDR2 SMNVEV (reference sequence). Between the trimmed V and J ends, which lost 4 bases and 3 bases, there was a span of 25 bases. CDR3 length equals 18 residues. Here the CDR3 reads CASSSRGTTGMILYEQYF. Written as DNA, the CDR3 is TGTGCCAGCAGTTCAAGGGGAACCACAGGGATGATCCTCTACGAGCAGTACTTC.

The gene calls are TRBV2 and TRBJ2-1; 8 nucleotides match TRBD2. Germline values: CDR1 SNHLY, CDR2 FYNNEI. This CDR3 comprises 14 residues. J was trimmed by 5 bases and V by 11 bases; bases with no gene match: 11. DNA for the CDR3: TGTGCCGGTCAACTAGCGGCGGCTAACAATGAGCAGTTCTTC. Translation: CAGQLAAANNEQFF.

This clone was found once. V gene TRBV14 combines with J gene TRBJ1-1; TRBD1 aligns across 7 bases. This CDR3 has 16 residues. Germline CDR1 SGHDN, CDR2 FVKESK. V lost 2 bases and J lost 5; bases outside the gene matches: 11. The CDR3 sequence is CASSQLLRGGLTEAFF. The CDR3 coding sequence is TGTGCCAGCAGCCAATTGCTCCGAGGGGGCCTGACTGAAGCTTTCTTT.

The chain couples TRBV7-2 to TRBJ2-5; TRBD2 might be the D (6 bases). V shed 0 bases and J shed 0 bases, with 11 bases lying between them. This CDR3 has 16 residues. Germline V gene sequence: CDR1 SGHTA, CDR2 FQGNSA. The CDR3 spells CASSLAGGVYQETQYF. The CDR3 nucleotides read TGTGCCAGCAGCTTAGCGGGGGGAGTCTACCAAGAGACCCAGTACTTC.

The genes are TRBV7-8 and TRBJ2-1; 8 nucleotides agree with TRBD1. With V trimmed by 5 bases and J by 7 bases, 7 bases remained unmatched. Germline assignment: CDR1 SGHVS and CDR2 FQNEAQ. The CDR3 has 14 amino acids. The CDR3: CASSPGTGRNEQFF. CDR3 DNA sequence: TGTGCCAGCAGCCCCGGGACAGGTCGGAATGAGCAGTTCTTC.

The V call is TRBV6-4, the J call TRBJ1-5; no firm D call. Germline V gives CDR1 MRHNA, CDR2 SNTAGT. V gave up 3 bases and J gave up 2 bases, with 8 bases separating them. The CDR3 has 14 residues. The CDR3 loop reads CASSEAHGNQPQHF. DNA of the CDR3: TGTGCCAGCAGTGAGGCCCATGGCAATCAGCCCCAGCATTTT.

The gene calls are TRBV21-1 and TRBJ1-1. TRBV21-1 is annotated as a pseudogene. The CDR3 spans 16 residues. The CDR3: CASSPKRGREDTEAFF. The CDR3 region has the DNA TGTGCCAGCTCACCTAAGCGTGGGCGGGAGGACACTGAAGCTTTCTTT.

The chain uses TRBV29-1 and TRBJ1-4; D may be TRBD1 (6 bases). CDR1 is SQVTM and CDR2 is ANQGSEA in the germline V gene. V was pared by 5 bases and J by 6 bases, with 19 bases between. This CDR3 comprises 15 residues. For the CDR3, the DNA is TGCAGCGTTCTCCCTTTTACAGGGACCGATGAAAAACTGTTTTTT. Protein sequence: CSVLPFTGTDEKLFF.

This clone was observed a few times. The J gene is TRBJ2-1, the V gene TRBV6-6, with D possibly matching TRBD1 (5 bases). V lost 8 bases and J lost 9, with 17 bases in between. Germline values: CDR1 MNHNY, CDR2 SVGAGI (reference sequence). The CDR3 loop spans 13 amino acids. This CDR3 is CASDDSYNGEQFF. The CDR3 nucleotides read TGTGCCAGCGACGACAGTTACAATGGTGAGCAGTTCTTC.

The chain has TRBV14 and TRBJ2-3; TRBD2 aligns across 10 bases. With 4 bases clipped from V and 4 bases from J, the junction kept 5 bases outside the gene matches. The CDR3 has 15 amino acids. Germline-derived CDR1 and CDR2 are SGHDN and FVKESK. For the CDR3, the DNA is TGTGCCAGCAGCCGGCTTAGCGGGAGGTCAGATACGCAGTATTTT. It encodes CASSRLSGRSDTQYF. Based on the CDR3 plus reference TRBV14 and TRBJ2-3, the full variable domain is EAGVTQFPSHSVIEKGQTVTLRCDPISGHDNLYWYRRVMGKEIKFLLHFVKESKQDESGMPNNRFLAERTGGTYSTLKVQPAELEDSGVYFCASSRLSGRSDTQYFGPGTRLTVL.

This clone was counted only a few times. The J gene is TRBJ2-3, the V gene TRBV4-2, with 10 positions matching TRBD1. This CDR3 spans 15 amino acids. The V gene end was trimmed by 0 bases and the J gene end by 4 bases; junction bases not matched to a gene: 1. CDR1 is LGHNA, CDR2 YNFKEQ, per germline. The CDR3 DNA reads TGTGCCAGCAGCCAAGAGGGACAGGGGCCAGATACGCAGTATTTT. Its translation is CASSQEGQGPDTQYF.

This rearrangement joins TRBV27 to TRBJ1-2; D is unresolved. V was clipped by 2 bases and J by 7 bases, with 14 bases between them. CDR3 length: 14 residues. In germline, CDR1 is MNHEY, CDR2 SMNVEV (reference sequence). The CDR3 coding sequence is TGTGCCAGCAGTTTAGGTAACAGCCTAAGTGGCTACACCTTC. Its protein is CASSLGNSLSGYTF.

The V gene is TRBV4-3, the J gene TRBJ2-1; 9 bases match TRBD2. The V gene's germline CDR1 is LGHNA and CDR2 YSLEER. The trim removed 4 bases at V and 6 bases at J, leaving 16 bases unmatched. The CDR3 sequence is 18 residues long. The CDR3 loop reads CASSLFLCSGSKGNEQFF. DNA of the CDR3: TGCGCCAGCAGCCTCTTCCTCTGTAGCGGGAGTAAAGGCAATGAGCAGTTCTTC.